What follows describes a single T cell receptor (beta chain). This sample was included in a study of blood T cell repertoires in COVID-19. In the authors' workflow: Amplification of reference gene primers provided the estimated nucleated cell counts. TCRdb's copy holds only in-frame clones and misses some; the assay was immunoSEQ multiplex PCR. V, J and clone size derive from that table, while D and trimming were established from the DNA sequence. The profile shows 180,000 or so clones, about four fifths of them singletons. All recovered Cohort 3 donors got two negative PCRs, got clearance, or saw symptom resolution. CDR1 is SGHRS, CDR2 YFSETQ, per germline. V lost 2 bases to trimming and J lost 2 bases; unmatched junction nucleotides: 3. This CDR3 is built from 15 residues.

Sequencing was carried out using PBMCs or T cells enriched from blood (not recorded which). J is TRBJ2-3 and V is TRBV5-1; 9 bases fit TRBD1. This sequence originates from a man aged 50-59 years who had recovered from COVID-19. CDR3 amino acids: CASSFGTGLTDTQYF. CDR3 DNA sequence: TGCGCCAGCAGCTTCGGGACAGGGCTCACAGATACGCAGTATTTT.